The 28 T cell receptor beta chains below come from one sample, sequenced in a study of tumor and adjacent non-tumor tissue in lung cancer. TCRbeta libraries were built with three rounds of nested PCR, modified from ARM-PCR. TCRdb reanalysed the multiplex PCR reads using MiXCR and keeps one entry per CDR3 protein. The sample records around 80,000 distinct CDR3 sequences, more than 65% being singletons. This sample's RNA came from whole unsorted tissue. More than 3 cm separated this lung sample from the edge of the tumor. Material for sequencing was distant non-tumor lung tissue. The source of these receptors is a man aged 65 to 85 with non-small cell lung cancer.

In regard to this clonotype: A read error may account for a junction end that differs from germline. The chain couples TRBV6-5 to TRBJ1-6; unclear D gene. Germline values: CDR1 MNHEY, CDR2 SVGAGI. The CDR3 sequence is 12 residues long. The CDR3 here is CPSIYQNSPLHF. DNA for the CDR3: TGTCCCAGCATTTACCAGAATTCACCCCTCCACTTT.

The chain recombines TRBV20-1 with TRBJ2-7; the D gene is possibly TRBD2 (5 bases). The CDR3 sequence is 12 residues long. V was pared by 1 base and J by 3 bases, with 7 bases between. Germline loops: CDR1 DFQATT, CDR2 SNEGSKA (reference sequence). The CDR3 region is CSARGGVYEQYF. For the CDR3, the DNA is TGCAGTGCTAGAGGGGGAGTCTACGAGCAGTACTTC.

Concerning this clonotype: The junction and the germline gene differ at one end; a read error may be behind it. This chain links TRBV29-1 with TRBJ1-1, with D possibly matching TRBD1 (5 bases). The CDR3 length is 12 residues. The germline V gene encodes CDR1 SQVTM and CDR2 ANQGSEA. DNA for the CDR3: TGCATCGCACGGGGCCAGGGCCTCGAAGTTTTCTTT. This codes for CIARGQGLEVFF.

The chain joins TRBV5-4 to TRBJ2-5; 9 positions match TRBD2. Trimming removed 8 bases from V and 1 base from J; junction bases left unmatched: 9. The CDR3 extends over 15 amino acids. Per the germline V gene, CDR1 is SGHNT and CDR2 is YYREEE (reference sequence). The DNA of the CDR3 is TGTGCCAGTAGCCTGGTGACTAGCGGCCAAGAGACCCAGTACTTC. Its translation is CASSLVTSGQETQYF.

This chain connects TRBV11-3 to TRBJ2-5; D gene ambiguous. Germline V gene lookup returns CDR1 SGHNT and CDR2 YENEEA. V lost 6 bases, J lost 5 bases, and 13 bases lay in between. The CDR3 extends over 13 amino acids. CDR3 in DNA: TGTGCCAGCAGTAATGGCGGAAAGGAGACCCAGTACTTC. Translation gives CASSNGGKETQYF.

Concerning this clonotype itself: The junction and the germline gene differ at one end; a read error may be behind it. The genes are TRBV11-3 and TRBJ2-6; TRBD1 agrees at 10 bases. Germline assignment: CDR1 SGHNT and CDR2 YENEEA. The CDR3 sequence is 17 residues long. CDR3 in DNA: TGTGCCAGCGATGAGGGACAGGGGATGTCTGGGGCCATCGTCCTGACTTTC. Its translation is CASDEGQGMSGAIVLTF.

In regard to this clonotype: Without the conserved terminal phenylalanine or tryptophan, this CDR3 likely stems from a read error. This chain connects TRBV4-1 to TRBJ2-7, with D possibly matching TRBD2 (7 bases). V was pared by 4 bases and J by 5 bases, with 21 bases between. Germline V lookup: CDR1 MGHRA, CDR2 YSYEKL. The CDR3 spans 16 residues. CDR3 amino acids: CASSRTLEGGGDEQYL. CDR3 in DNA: TGCGCCAGCAGCCGGACACTAGAGGGAGGGGGGGACGAGCAGTACTTA.

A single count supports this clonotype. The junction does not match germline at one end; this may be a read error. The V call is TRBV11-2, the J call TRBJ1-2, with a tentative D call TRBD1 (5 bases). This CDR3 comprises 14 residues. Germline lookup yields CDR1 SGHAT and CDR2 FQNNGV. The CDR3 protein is CASSPTEGTYGYTF. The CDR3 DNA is TGCGCCAGCAGCCCGACAGAGGGTACCTATGGTTACACCTTC.

CDR3 residues: CASSKEPLTSGAHYNEQFF. The CDR3 coding sequence is TGTGCCAGCAGCAAAGAACCCCTTACTAGCGGAGCTCACTACAATGAGCAGTTCTTC. V and J are TRBV21-1 and TRBJ2-1; TRBD2 is the table's D call and was not checked against the DNA. TRBV21-1 represents a pseudogene. The CDR3 is made up of 19 amino acids.

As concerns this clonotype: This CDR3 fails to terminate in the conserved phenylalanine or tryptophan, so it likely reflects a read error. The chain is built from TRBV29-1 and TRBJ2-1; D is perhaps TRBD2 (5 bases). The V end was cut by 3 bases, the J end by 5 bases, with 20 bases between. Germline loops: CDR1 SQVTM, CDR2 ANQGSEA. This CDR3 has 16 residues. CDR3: CSVDLYDNGVNNEQFL. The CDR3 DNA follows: TGCAGCGTTGATCTATATGACAACGGGGTGAACAATGAGCAGTTCCTC.

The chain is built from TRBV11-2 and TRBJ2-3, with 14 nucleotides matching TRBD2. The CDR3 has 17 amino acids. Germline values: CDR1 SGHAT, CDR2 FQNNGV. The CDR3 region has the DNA TGTGCTAACAGCCCTAGACTAGCGGGGGGGTATCGAGATACGCAGTATTTT. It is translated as CANSPRLAGGYRDTQYF.

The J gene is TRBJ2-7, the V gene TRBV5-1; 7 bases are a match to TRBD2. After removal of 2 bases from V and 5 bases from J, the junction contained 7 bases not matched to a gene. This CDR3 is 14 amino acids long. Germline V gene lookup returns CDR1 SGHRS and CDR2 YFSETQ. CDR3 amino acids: CASSFGGSFDEQYF. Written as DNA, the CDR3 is TGCGCCAGCAGCTTCGGCGGGAGCTTCGACGAGCAGTACTTC.

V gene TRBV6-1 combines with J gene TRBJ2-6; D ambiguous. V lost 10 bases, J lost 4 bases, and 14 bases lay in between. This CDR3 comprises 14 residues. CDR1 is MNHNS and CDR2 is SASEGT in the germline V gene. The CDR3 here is CANNEGAGANVLTF. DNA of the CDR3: TGTGCCAACAATGAAGGAGCCGGGGCCAACGTCCTGACTTTC.

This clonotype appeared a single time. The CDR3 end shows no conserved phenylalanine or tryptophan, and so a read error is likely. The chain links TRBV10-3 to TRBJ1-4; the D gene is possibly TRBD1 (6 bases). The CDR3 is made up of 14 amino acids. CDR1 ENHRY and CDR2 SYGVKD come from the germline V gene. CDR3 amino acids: CAIRDRTTNEKLFL. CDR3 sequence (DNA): TGTGCTATCAGAGACAGGACAACTAATGAAAAACTGTTTCTT.

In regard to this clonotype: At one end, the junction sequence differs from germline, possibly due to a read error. As DNA, the CDR3 is TGTGCAAGCAGCAGGTATCCTTGGAATGAAGCTTTCTTT. This sequence encodes CASSRYPWNEAFF. The chain employs TRBV11-1 and TRBJ1-1; D ambiguous. Germline CDR1 SGHAT, CDR2 FQDESV (reference sequence). CDR3 size: 13 residues.

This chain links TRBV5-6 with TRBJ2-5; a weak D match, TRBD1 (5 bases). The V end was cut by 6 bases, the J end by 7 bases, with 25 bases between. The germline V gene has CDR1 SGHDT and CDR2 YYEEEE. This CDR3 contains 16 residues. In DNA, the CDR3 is TGTGCCAGCAACCGTTCCACTACCGACAGAGTAGGGACCCAGTACTTC. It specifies CASNRSTTDRVGTQYF.

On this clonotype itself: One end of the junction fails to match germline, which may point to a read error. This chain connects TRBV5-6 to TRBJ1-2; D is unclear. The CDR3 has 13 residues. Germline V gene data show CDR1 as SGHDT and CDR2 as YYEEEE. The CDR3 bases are TGTGCCACCAGCTTGGCCGTAAGATATGGATACACCTTC. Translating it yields CATSLAVRYGYTF. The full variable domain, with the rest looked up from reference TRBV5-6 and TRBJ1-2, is DAGVTQSPTHLIKTRGQQVTLRCSPKSGHDTVSWYQQALGQGPQFIFQYYEEEERQRGNFPDRFSGHQFPNYSSELNVNALLLGDSALYLCATSLAVRYGYTFGSGTRLTVV.

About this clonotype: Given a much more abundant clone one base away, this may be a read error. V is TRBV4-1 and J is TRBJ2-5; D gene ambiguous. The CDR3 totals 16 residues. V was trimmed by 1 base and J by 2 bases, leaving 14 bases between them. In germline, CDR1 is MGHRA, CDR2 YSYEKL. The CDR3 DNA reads TGCGCCAGCAGCCAAGCTGAGCTGCCAATACAAGAGACCCAGTACTTC. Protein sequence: CASSQAELPIQETQYF.

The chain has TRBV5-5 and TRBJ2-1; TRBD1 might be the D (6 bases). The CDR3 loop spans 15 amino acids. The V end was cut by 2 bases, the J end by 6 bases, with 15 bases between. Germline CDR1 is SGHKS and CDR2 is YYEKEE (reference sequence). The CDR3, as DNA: TGTGCCAGCAGCTTTTCAGGGGCCGATACCAATGAGCAGTTCTTC. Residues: CASSFSGADTNEQFF.

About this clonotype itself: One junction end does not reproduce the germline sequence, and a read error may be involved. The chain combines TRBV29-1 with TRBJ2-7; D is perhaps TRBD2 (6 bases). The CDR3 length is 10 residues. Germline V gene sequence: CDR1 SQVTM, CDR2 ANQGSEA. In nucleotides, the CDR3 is TGCAGCGCCGGGAGCTACAAGCAGTATTTC. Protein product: CSAGSYKQYF.

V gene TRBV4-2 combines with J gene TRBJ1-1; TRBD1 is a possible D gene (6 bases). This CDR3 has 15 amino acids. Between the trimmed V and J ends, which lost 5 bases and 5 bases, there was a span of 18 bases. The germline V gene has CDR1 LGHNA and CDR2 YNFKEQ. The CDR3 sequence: CASSKGVDDGTEAFF. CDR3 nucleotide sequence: TGTGCCAGCAGCAAGGGGGTTGATGATGGTACTGAAGCTTTCTTT.

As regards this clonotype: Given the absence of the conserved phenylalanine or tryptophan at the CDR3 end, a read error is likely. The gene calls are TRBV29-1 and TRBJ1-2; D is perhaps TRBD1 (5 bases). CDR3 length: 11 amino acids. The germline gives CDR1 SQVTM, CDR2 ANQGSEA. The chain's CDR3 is CSVTANYDYTI. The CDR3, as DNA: TGCAGCGTGACAGCTAACTATGACTACACCATC.

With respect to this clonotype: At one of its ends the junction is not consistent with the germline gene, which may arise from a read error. CDR3 sequence (DNA): TGTGCCTGGAGCACCGGGTACTATGAGCACTTCTTC. Its translation is CAWSTGYYEHFF. V is TRBV30 and J is TRBJ2-1, with unresolved D. Germline lookup yields CDR1 GTSNPN and CDR2 SVGIG (reference sequence). The CDR3 runs 12 residues.

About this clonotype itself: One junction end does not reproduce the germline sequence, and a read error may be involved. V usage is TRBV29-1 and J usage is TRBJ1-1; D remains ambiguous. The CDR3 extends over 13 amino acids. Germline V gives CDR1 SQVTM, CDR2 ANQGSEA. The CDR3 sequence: CSVVIKMNTKALF. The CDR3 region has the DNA TGCAGCGTTGTTATCAAGATGAACACTAAGGCTTTGTTT.

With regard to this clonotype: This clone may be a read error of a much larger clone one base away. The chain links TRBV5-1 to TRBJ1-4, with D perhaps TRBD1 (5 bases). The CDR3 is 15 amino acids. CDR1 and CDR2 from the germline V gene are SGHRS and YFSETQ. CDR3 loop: CASTLSGTFTEKLFF. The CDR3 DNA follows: TGCGCCAGCACCTTGTCCGGGACGTTCACGGAAAAACTGTTTTTT.

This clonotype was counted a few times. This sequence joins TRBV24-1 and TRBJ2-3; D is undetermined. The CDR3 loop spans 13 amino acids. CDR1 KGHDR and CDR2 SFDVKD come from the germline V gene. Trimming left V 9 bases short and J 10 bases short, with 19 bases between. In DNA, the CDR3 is TGTGCCACCCAATCTGGCCCACCATATGCGCAGTATTTT. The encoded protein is CATQSGPPYAQYF.

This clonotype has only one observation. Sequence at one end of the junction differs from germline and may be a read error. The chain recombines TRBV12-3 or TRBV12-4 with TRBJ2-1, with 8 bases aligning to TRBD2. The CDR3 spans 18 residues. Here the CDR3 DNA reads TGTCCCAGCAGTCGTTCGTTTAGCGGGGTCGGTGGGTACAGTGAGCAGTTCTTC. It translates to CPSSRSFSGVGGYSEQFF.

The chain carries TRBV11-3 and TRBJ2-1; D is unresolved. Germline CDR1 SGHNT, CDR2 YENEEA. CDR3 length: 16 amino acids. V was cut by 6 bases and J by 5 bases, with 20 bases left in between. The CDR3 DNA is TGTGCCAGCAGTAACATAGTAGGAACAGAACACAATGAGCAGTTCTTC. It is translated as CASSNIVGTEHNEQFF. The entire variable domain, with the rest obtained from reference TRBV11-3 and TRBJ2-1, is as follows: EAGVVQSPRYKIIEKKQPVAFWCNPISGHNTLYWYLQNLGQGPELLIRYENEEAVDDSQLPKDRFSAERLKGVDSTLKIQPAELGDSAVYLCASSNIVGTEHNEQFFGPGTRLTVL.